This TCR beta chain came from a study of blood T cell repertoires in COVID-19. At the level of the study: Acute and convalescent COVID-19 specimens originated in the United States, Italy and Spain. Sources were T cells, B-cell-depleted T cells, or PBMCs; the material itself was cDNA or gDNA.

This CDR3 is 13 amino acids long. CDR1 SGDLS and CDR2 YYNGEE come from the germline V gene. V shed 7 bases and J 5 bases; nucleotides not matched to a gene: 5. Seattle patients were enrolled while actively infected and followed longitudinally. In the original workflow: Estimated nucleated cell counts came from reference gene primer amplification. The method was immunoSEQ multiplex PCR; TCRdb's version includes in-frame clones alone and lacks a portion of them. V, J and clone size derive from that table, while D and trimming were established from the DNA sequence. The sample records 200,000 to 300,000 clones, around nine tenths being singletons.

Sequencing input: peripheral blood. The chain carries TRBV9 and TRBJ2-2, with TRBD1 identical over 7 bases. The sequence was collected from a man aged 25-45 years with COVID-19, enrolled during active disease. CDR3 nucleotide sequence: TGTGCCAGCCGATACAGGGGTACCGGGGAGCTGTTTTTT. It encodes CASRYRGTGELFF.